This T cell receptor (beta chain) was identified during a study of response to subunit inactivated influenza vaccine. J was trimmed by 4 bases and V by 0 bases; bases with no gene match: 3. The germline CDR1 and CDR2 sequences are SGHVS and FNYEAQ. The length of the CDR3 is 15 residues. A single record per CDR3 protein comes from TCRdb applying MiXCR to the RT-PCR reads. The table shows 650,000 to 800,000 distinct CDR3 sequences, with 11% to 15% occurring only once. This clonotype was detected only a few times. Its target is not known. Study-level points and caveats: It was the authors' suggestion that each seasonal influenza vaccination recruits few new T cells.

V and J are TRBV7-6 and TRBJ1-1, with 9 bases aligning to TRBD1. Sequenced material: PBMCs from blood, taken 14 days before vaccination. The sequence came from a man aged 45-65 years who received an inactivated influenza vaccine. CDR3 sequence (DNA): TGTGCCAGCAGCTTAGCGTTGACAGGGGGCACTGAAGCTTTCTTT. Translated, it gives CASSLALTGGTEAFF. Full variable domain (remainder filled in from reference TRBV7-6 and TRBJ1-1): GAGVSQSPRYKVTKRGQDVALRCDPISGHVSLYWYRQALGQGPEFLTYFNYEAQQDKSGLPNDRFSAERPEGSISTLTIQRTEQRDSAMYRCASSLALTGGTEAFFGQGTRLTVV.